The rows below give T cell receptor beta chains drawn from one sample of a study of cytomegalovirus exposure and HLA in healthy donors. Assay used: immunoSEQ multiplex PCR; TCRdb lists only in-frame clones, some missing. Of under 200,000 clones in the sample, around 82% are singletons; the top ten hold 5.7%. The specimen was PBMCs. The receptors here all came from a man aged 35 to 55 in good health and CMV-seronegative. The CDR3 runs from the conserved cysteine through the conserved F or W. A D gene is named only where the DNA matches it firmly. Not all rows give a size; the values are once, few, many and, for expanded clones, a class.

d_gene | j_gene | v_gene | abundance | CDR3aa | CDR3nt
TRBD2 | TRBJ2-7 | TRBV5-1 | - | CASSLVSGNSYEQYF | TGCGCCAGCAGCTTGGTTAGCGGGAACTCCTACGAGCAGTACTTC
TRBD2 | TRBJ2-5 | TRBV9 | - | CASSAGLAGGGGETQYF | TGTGCCAGCAGCGCAGGACTAGCGGGAGGAGGTGGGGAGACCCAGTACTTC
TRBD1 | TRBJ1-2 | TRBV27 | few | CASSFLSGTGSYGYTF | TGTGCCAGCAGTTTCCTCTCCGGGACAGGGTCCTATGGCTACACCTTC
- | TRBJ1-1 | TRBV11-2 | - | CASSLRGQLNTEAFF | TGTGCCAGCAGCTTAAGGGGTCAGCTTAACACTGAAGCTTTCTTT
TRBD1 | TRBJ1-5 | TRBV6-5 | - | CASSYRQGNQPQHF | TGTGCCAGCAGTTACAGACAGGGGAATCAGCCCCAGCATTTT
TRBD1 | TRBJ2-7 | TRBV5-4 | - | CASSRGQGAYEQYF | TGTGCCAGCAGCCGGGGACAGGGGGCATACGAGCAGTACTTC
- | TRBJ1-5 | TRBV6-1 | few | CASSTRYSNQPQHF | TGTGCCAGCAGTACGCGTTATAGCAATCAGCCCCAGCATTTT
- | TRBJ1-1 | TRBV18 | few | CASSPSRDTEAFF | TGTGCCAGCTCACCATCGAGGGACACTGAAGCTTTCTTT
TRBD2 | TRBJ2-1 | TRBV5-1 | - | CASSFGGRVVEQFF | TGCGCCAGCAGCTTCGGCGGGAGGGTCGTTGAGCAGTTCTTC
TRBD1 | TRBJ2-7 | TRBV4-1 | - | CASSLIYGTESSYEQYF | TGCGCCAGCAGCCTAATTTATGGGACAGAGAGCTCCTACGAGCAGTACTTC
- | TRBJ2-1 | TRBV27 | - | CASSWDSSSYNEQFF | TGTGCCAGCAGTTGGGACTCCAGCTCCTACAATGAGCAGTTCTTC
- | TRBJ2-2 | TRBV18 | few | CASSPRDRPATGELFF | TGTGCCAGCTCACCACGCGACAGGCCCGCTACCGGGGAGCTGTTTTTT
TRBD1 | TRBJ1-6 | TRBV5-1 | - | CASSYTGTGYSSPLHF | TGCGCCAGCAGTTATACCGGGACAGGGTATAGTTCACCCCTCCACTTT
TRBD1 | TRBJ1-1 | TRBV5-1 | - | CASSSGQGAWNTEAFF | TGCGCCAGCAGCTCCGGACAGGGGGCGTGGAACACTGAAGCTTTCTTT
- | TRBJ1-2 | TRBV27 | - | CASSSKGRAHYGYTF | TGTGCCAGCAGTTCCAAGGGGCGCGCTCATTATGGCTACACCTTC
- | TRBJ2-2 | TRBV19 | - | CATPTSSGGLNTGELFF | TGTGCCACCCCGACTAGTAGTGGCGGCCTAAACACCGGGGAGCTGTTTTTT
TRBD2 | TRBJ2-7 | TRBV19 | - | CASSIRPSGSYEQYF | TGTGCCAGTAGTATAAGGCCTAGCGGGAGCTACGAGCAGTACTTC
- | TRBJ1-5 | TRBV2 | - | CAAQSGVGQPQHF | TGTGCCGCACAGTCGGGGGTGGGACAGCCCCAGCATTTT
- | TRBJ1-5 | TRBV15 | once | CATSRVGRQGTNQPQHF | TGTGCCACCAGCAGAGTAGGGCGGCAGGGTACGAATCAGCCCCAGCATTTT
- | TRBJ1-4 | TRBV6-5 | once | CASSRSGVPNEKLFF | TGTGCCAGCAGTCGGTCGGGGGTGCCTAATGAAAAACTGTTTTTT
TRBD1 | TRBJ1-4 | TRBV6-6 | - | CASSSPLDRNNEKLFF | TGTGCCAGCAGTTCCCCTCTGGACAGGAATAATGAAAAACTGTTTTTT
TRBD2 | TRBJ2-2 | TRBV15 | - | CATSRGPLAGNTGELFF | TGTGCCACCAGCAGAGGTCCACTAGCGGGGAACACCGGGGAGCTGTTTTTT
TRBD2 | TRBJ2-7 | TRBV5-4 | - | CASSSPGGSSYEQYF | TGTGCCAGCAGCTCGCCGGGGGGAAGCTCCTACGAGCAGTACTTC
TRBD2 | TRBJ2-1 | TRBV6-5 | - | CASSRSGNNEQFF | TGTGCCAGCAGCCGGAGCGGGAACAATGAGCAGTTCTTC
TRBD1 | TRBJ1-4 | TRBV28 | - | CASSPGGQVAEKLFF | TGTGCCAGCAGCCCAGGGGGACAGGTTGCGGAAAAACTGTTTTTT
- | TRBJ1-2 | TRBV4-1 | - | CASSQGAGIDYGYTF | TGCGCCAGCAGCCAAGGGGCAGGGATTGACTATGGCTACACCTTC
- | TRBJ1-1 | TRBV7-9 | - | CASSPGELNTEAFF | TGTGCCAGCAGTCCCGGGGAGCTGAACACTGAAGCTTTCTTT
TRBD2 | TRBJ2-3 | TRBV27 | - | CASSLNSRLAFKDTQYF | TGTGCCAGCAGTTTAAATTCGAGACTAGCATTCAAAGATACGCAGTATTTT
- | TRBJ2-5 | TRBV5-1 | - | CASSLGQGMETQYF | TGCGCCAGCAGCTTGGGTCAGGGGATGGAGACCCAGTACTTC
TRBD2 | TRBJ2-7 | TRBV7-9 | - | CASSSGGLAYEQYF | TGTGCCAGCAGCTCCGGGGGACTAGCGTACGAGCAGTACTTC
- | TRBJ1-1 | TRBV11-2 | - | CASSLVRGNTEAFF | TGTGCCAGCAGCTTAGTTCGGGGTAACACTGAAGCTTTCTTT
TRBD2 | TRBJ2-6 | TRBV7-9 | - | CASRGGSGANVLTF | TGTGCCAGCCGGGGAGGGTCTGGGGCCAACGTCCTGACTTTC
TRBD2 | TRBJ2-1 | TRBV5-1 | - | CASSEGLAGSYNEQFF | TGCGCCAGCAGCGAGGGACTAGCGGGCTCCTACAATGAGCAGTTCTTC
- | TRBJ1-1 | TRBV5-8 | - | CASSSQDTEAFF | TGTGCCAGCAGCTCCCAGGACACTGAAGCTTTCTTT
TRBD1 | TRBJ1-6 | TRBV9 | - | CASSEDRGYNSPLHF | TGTGCCAGCAGTGAGGACAGGGGGTACAATTCACCCCTCCACTTT
- | TRBJ2-1 | TRBV5-4 | - | CASSLGGYNNEQFF | TGTGCCAGCAGCTTGGGAGGGTATAACAATGAGCAGTTCTTC
- | TRBJ1-1 | TRBV27 | once | CASSPVTEAFF | TGTGCCAGCAGTCCTGTCACTGAAGCTTTCTTT
TRBD2 | TRBJ2-1 | TRBV7-9 | few | CASSLPQLATSYNEQFF | TGTGCCAGCAGCCTTCCCCAACTAGCGACCTCCTACAATGAGCAGTTCTTC
TRBD2 | TRBJ2-1 | TRBV5-4 | - | CASSLVGGRAENEQFF | TGTGCCAGCAGCTTGGTGGGCGGGAGGGCCGAGAATGAGCAGTTCTTC
- | TRBJ1-2 | TRBV5-5 | - | CASSLSGLRGYTF | TGTGCCAGCAGCTTGTCTGGGCTGCGAGGCTACACCTTC
- | TRBJ1-2 | TRBV6-1 | few | CASKVTANYGYTF | TGTGCCAGCAAGGTGACAGCTAACTATGGCTACACCTTC
TRBD2 | TRBJ2-1 | TRBV4-1 | - | CASSQEASLAGSNEQFF | TGCGCCAGCAGCCAAGAGGCCTCCCTAGCGGGTTCAAATGAGCAGTTCTTC
- | TRBJ1-1 | TRBV9 | - | CASSVGQIRTEAFF | TGTGCCAGCAGCGTGGGACAAATTAGGACTGAAGCTTTCTTT
TRBD1 | TRBJ1-2 | TRBV9 | - | CASSVGQGSYGYTF | TGTGCCAGCAGCGTGGGACAGGGTAGCTATGGCTACACCTTC
TRBD2 | TRBJ2-1 | TRBV7-2 | - | CASSLEPRLAAYNEQFF | TGTGCCAGCAGCTTAGAACCACGACTAGCCGCCTACAATGAGCAGTTCTTC
TRBD2 | TRBJ2-5 | TRBV5-1 | - | CASSLAGTSGGETQYF | TGCGCCAGCAGCTTGGCGGGGACTAGCGGGGGAGAGACCCAGTACTTC
TRBD1 | TRBJ2-6 | TRBV29-1 | once | CSVRDRSTGANVLTF | TGCAGCGTACGGGACAGATCAACTGGGGCCAACGTCCTGACTTTC
- | TRBJ1-2 | TRBV30 | - | CAWSRQSGGYTF | TGTGCCTGGTCTCGACAGTCTGGGGGCTACACCTTC
- | TRBJ2-2 | TRBV30 | - | CAWRNQDRYTGELFF | TGTGCCTGGAGAAATCAGGACAGATACACCGGGGAGCTGTTTTTT
TRBD2 | TRBJ2-3 | TRBV9 | - | CASSVGASGSTDTQYF | TGTGCCAGCAGCGTAGGGGCTAGCGGAAGCACAGATACGCAGTATTTT
- | TRBJ1-1 | TRBV7-2 | - | CASSLQGNTEAFF | TGTGCCAGCAGCTTACAGGGGAACACTGAAGCTTTCTTT
TRBD1 | TRBJ2-1 | TRBV20-1 | - | CSASAQGALFF | TGCAGTGCTAGCGCTCAGGGGGCATTGTTCTTC
- | TRBJ2-6 | TRBV15 | - | CATSYRVGTGANVLTF | TGTGCCACCAGCTACAGGGTGGGAACTGGGGCCAACGTCCTGACTTTC
- | TRBJ1-4 | TRBV9 | - | CASSVGQRNEKLFF | TGTGCCAGCAGCGTAGGGCAGCGCAATGAAAAACTGTTTTTT
- | TRBJ2-3 | TRBV18 | - | CASSQTGNGGTDTQYF | TGTGCCAGCTCACAAACAGGGAATGGTGGCACAGATACGCAGTATTTT
- | TRBJ2-5 | TRBV15 | - | CATSRDHQGRGTQYF | TGTGCCACCAGCAGAGATCACCAGGGGCGCGGGACCCAGTACTTC
- | TRBJ1-1 | TRBV15 | - | CATSPPYTEAFF | TGTGCCACCAGCCCCCCGTACACTGAAGCTTTCTTT